These 30 T cell receptor beta chains were all obtained from the same sample, sequenced in a study of patients and donors after allogeneic stem cell transplantation. MiXCR was run by TCRdb on the RT-PCR reads, yielding one entry per CDR3 protein. Of fewer than 180,000 distinct CDR3 sequences listed, about a third were seen once; the top ten hold 50%. Sequences were obtained from blood, either unsorted or a sorted T cell fraction (not recorded which). Receptors were obtained from a human donor who was either an allogeneic HSCT recipient or a stem cell or donor lymphocyte infusion donor (not recorded which). It is not recorded whose cells these are; they may come from a transplant donor.

The sample holds a few counts of this clonotype. The V call is TRBV6-6, the J call TRBJ1-5; D ambiguous. There are 15 residues in the CDR3. In germline, CDR1 is MNHNY, CDR2 SVGAGI (reference sequence). Trimming cost V 5 bases and J 2 bases, with 13 bases left between them. The CDR3 sequence is CASSTASRGNQPQHF. In nucleotides, the CDR3 is TGTGCCAGCAGTACGGCCTCGCGGGGCAATCAGCCCCAGCATTTT.

A few counts support this clonotype. The genes are TRBV14 and TRBJ1-1; 9 bases line up with TRBD1. This CDR3 region has 17 residues. The V segment lost 4 bases and the J segment 4 bases; nucleotides outside the gene matches: 13. The V gene's germline CDR1 is SGHDN and CDR2 FVKESK. CDR3 DNA sequence: TGTGCCAGCAGCCTAAATCGACAGGGGGTGGGGAGCACTGAAGCTTTCTTT. This sequence encodes CASSLNRQGVGSTEAFF.

The J gene is TRBJ1-4, the V gene TRBV20-1, with 7 nucleotides matching TRBD1. Germline V CDR1 and CDR2: DFQATT, SNEGSKA (reference sequence). V shed 6 bases and J 6 bases; nucleotides not matched to a gene: 10. The CDR3 spans 14 residues. The CDR3 sequence: CSASTGEPYEKLFF. The CDR3 nucleotides read TGCAGTGCGTCTACAGGGGAACCCTATGAAAAACTGTTTTTT.

V usage is TRBV5-1 and J usage is TRBJ1-1, with a possible D match to TRBD1 (6 bases). V was pared by 0 bases and J by 3 bases, with 9 bases between. CDR3 length equals 14 residues. Germline CDR1 and CDR2: SGHRS and YFSETQ. CDR3 coding DNA: TGCGCCAGCAGCTTGGCGGGGGCGGACACTGAAGCTTTCTTT. Amino acid sequence: CASSLAGADTEAFF.

The genes are TRBV5-5 and TRBJ1-1; no definite D call. The CDR3 length is 17 residues. The V end lost 2 bases, the J end lost 1 base, and 18 bases lay between the germline ends. The germline CDR1 and CDR2 sequences are SGHKS and YYEKEE (reference sequence). In nucleotides, the CDR3 is TGTGCCAGCAGCTTCGTAAGGACGAACCTTAGGAACACTGAAGCTTTCTTT. This gives the protein CASSFVRTNLRNTEAFF.

This clonotype was observed a few times. V gene TRBV4-3 combines with J gene TRBJ1-2; TRBD1 is a possible D gene (6 bases). Germline V CDR1 and CDR2: LGHNA, YSLEER. The V end was cut by 1 base, the J end by 6 bases, with 15 bases between. This CDR3 region has 15 residues. DNA for the CDR3: TGCGCCAGCAGCCAAGCTTTACAGGGAATACATGGCTACACCTTC. The encoded protein is CASSQALQGIHGYTF.

The V call is TRBV5-1, the J call TRBJ2-3, with 7 nucleotides matching TRBD2. Germline V gene data show CDR1 as SGHRS and CDR2 as YFSETQ. The CDR3 spans 16 residues. V shed 4 bases, J shed 0 bases, and the junction held 8 bases outside the gene matches. CDR3: CASSRAGTKSTDTQYF. The DNA of the CDR3 is TGCGCCAGCAGCCGTGCCGGGACTAAAAGCACAGATACGCAGTATTTT. The variable domain in full, with the rest retrieved from reference TRBV5-1 and TRBJ2-3, is KAGVTQTPRYLIKTRGQQVTLSCSPISGHRSVSWYQQTPGQGLQFLFEYFSETQRNKGNFPGRFSGRQFSNSRSEMNVSTLELGDSALYLCASSRAGTKSTDTQYFGPGTRLTVL.

The rearrangement joins TRBV4-3 to TRBJ1-1; possibly TRBD1 for D (5 bases). Per the germline V gene, CDR1 is LGHNA and CDR2 is YSLEER. V dropped 3 bases and J dropped 1 base, with 15 bases sitting between them. The CDR3 sequence is 16 residues long. The CDR3, as DNA: TGCGCCAGCAGCCAGGCCCACGGGGCAGCGAACACTGAAGCTTTCTTT. Its protein product is CASSQAHGAANTEAFF.

In DNA, the CDR3 is TGTGCCAGCAGCCCGTTCACGGGGCAATACACAGATACGCAGTATTTT. It yields the protein CASSPFTGQYTDTQYF. V gene TRBV7-2 combines with J gene TRBJ2-3; the D gene could be TRBD1 or TRBD2 (5 bases each). Trimming left V 5 bases short and J 2 bases short, with 17 bases between. CDR1 SGHTA and CDR2 FQGNSA come from the germline V gene. The CDR3 sequence is 16 residues long.

The chain carries TRBV7-2 and TRBJ2-3; the match to TRBD2 covers 9 bases. Germline V CDR1 and CDR2: SGHTA, FQGNSA. V shed 5 bases and J 6 bases; nucleotides not matched to a gene: 6. This CDR3 has 14 residues. The CDR3 DNA sequence: TGTGCCAGCAGCGCGGGACTAGCTCATGATACGCAGTATTTT. Residues: CASSAGLAHDTQYF.

CDR3 sequence reads: CASELGMNTEAFF. The CDR3 DNA reads as TGCGCCAGCGAACTGGGAATGAACACTGAAGCTTTCTTT. This sequence joins TRBV5-1 and TRBJ1-1; no clear D gene. CDR3 size: 13 residues. From germline, CDR1 is SGHRS and CDR2 YFSETQ. V shed 7 bases and J shed 0 bases, with 10 bases lying between them.

This chain joins TRBV7-6 and TRBJ1-2; D is possibly TRBD1 (5 bases). Germline V lookup: CDR1 SGHVS, CDR2 FNYEAQ. The CDR3 loop spans 13 amino acids. With 7 bases removed from V and 7 bases from J, the gap between germline ends came to 16 bases. CDR3 DNA: TGTGCCAGCACCGGGTGGGGGAGCAGTGGCTACACCTTC. Amino acid sequence: CASTGWGSSGYTF. The entire variable domain, with the rest obtained from reference TRBV7-6 and TRBJ1-2, is as follows: GAGVSQSPRYKVTKRGQDVALRCDPISGHVSLYWYRQALGQGPEFLTYFNYEAQQDKSGLPNDRFSAERPEGSISTLTIQRTEQRDSAMYRCASTGWGSSGYTFGSGTRLTVV.

Only a few counts were recorded for this clonotype. V is TRBV11-3 and J is TRBJ2-2; D remains unclear. Trimming stripped 6 bases from V and 2 bases from J, with 4 bases between. Per germline, CDR1 SGHNT and CDR2 YENEEA. This CDR3 spans 12 amino acids. CDR3 in DNA: TGTGCCAGCAGTGATAACACCGGGGAGCTGTTTTTT. Translation gives CASSDNTGELFF.

This clonotype has only a few counts. The V and J genes are TRBV5-1 and TRBJ2-3, with D possibly TRBD2 on 6 matching bases. Trimming took off 5 bases at V and 4 bases at J, with 20 bases between the two ends. Germline values: CDR1 SGHRS, CDR2 YFSETQ. There are 16 residues in the CDR3. This CDR3 reads CASRPTSGLSSDTQYF. The DNA for the CDR3 is TGCGCCAGCAGGCCCACCTCGGGACTCTCGTCAGATACGCAGTATTTT.

This clonotype turned up a few times. The chain is built from TRBV28 and TRBJ2-7; no definite D call. The CDR3 extends over 14 amino acids. The germline gives CDR1 MDHEN, CDR2 SYDVKM. The V and J ends lost 4 bases and 2 bases respectively, with 12 bases between them. DNA for the CDR3: TGTGCCAGCAGTTCCTCGACACCGGCCTACGAGCAGTACTTC. It yields the protein CASSSSTPAYEQYF.

The table lists this clonotype with a count of one. Possible read error: a much larger clone is one base away. The CDR3 reads CASSYGWRCANTEAFF. CDR3 DNA: TGTGCCAGCAGTTACGGGTGGAGGTGCGCGAACACTGAAGCTTTCTTT. The chain is built from TRBV6-2 or TRBV6-3 and TRBJ1-1; D unclear. Looked up from germline, CDR1 is MNHEY and CDR2 is SVGEGT. The CDR3 is made up of 16 amino acids. Trimming took 2 bases from V and 1 from J, leaving 14 bases between them.

V is TRBV4-3 and J is TRBJ2-5; TRBD2 matches 7 bases. This CDR3 spans 16 amino acids. Germline CDR1 and CDR2: LGHNA and YSLEER. With V trimmed by 2 bases and J by 3 bases, 9 bases remained unmatched. CDR3 residues: CASSQLGNSGKETQYF. The CDR3 DNA reads as TGCGCCAGCAGCCAACTGGGTAACAGCGGGAAAGAGACCCAGTACTTC.

The V and J genes are TRBV12-3 or TRBV12-4 and TRBJ1-5; the D gene is possibly TRBD1 (5 bases). The CDR3 is 18 residues long. V was trimmed by 1 base and J by 4 bases, leaving 20 bases between them. The DNA for the CDR3 is TGTGCCAGCAGTTTAGGGTTAGGGGTGGGAACGGAGAATCAGCCCCAGCATTTT. It encodes CASSLGLGVGTENQPQHF.

The V gene is TRBV4-2, the J gene TRBJ1-5; no clear D. V was shortened by 1 base and J by 6 bases, with 10 bases between the two germline ends. Germline V gene sequence: CDR1 LGHNA, CDR2 YNFKEQ. The CDR3 loop spans 14 amino acids. Here the CDR3 reads CASSQVQEGQPQHF. The CDR3 DNA is TGTGCCAGCAGCCAAGTTCAGGAAGGTCAGCCCCAGCATTTT.

This clonotype showed up just once. The chain is built from TRBV28 and TRBJ1-2, with TRBD1 as a possible D gene (6 bases). There are 12 residues in the CDR3. The germline V gene has CDR1 MDHEN and CDR2 SYDVKM. Trimming took off 7 bases at V and 2 bases at J, with 8 bases between the two ends. The CDR3 reads CASTTGNYGYTF. The CDR3 nucleotides read TGTGCCAGCACCACAGGGAACTATGGCTACACCTTC.

The CDR3, as DNA: TGTGCCAGCAGTTTAATATTTAGTGAGCAGTTCTTC. This encodes CASSLIFSEQFF. The V call is TRBV12-3 or TRBV12-4, the J call TRBJ2-1, with D unresolved. V was cut by 2 bases and J by 9 bases, with 8 bases left in between. CDR3 length: 12 amino acids.

Concerning this clonotype itself: One junction end disagrees with the germline gene, perhaps due to a read error. J is TRBJ2-3 and V is TRBV6-6; D is uncertain. The CDR3 is 14 amino acids. Germline assignment: CDR1 MNHNY and CDR2 SVGAGI (reference sequence). The CDR3: CASSYGDPTDAQYF. The CDR3 nucleotides read TGTGCCAGCAGTTACGGCGACCCCACAGATGCGCAGTATTTT.

This chain connects TRBV6-5 to TRBJ2-1, with a tentative D call TRBD2 (7 bases). CDR1 and CDR2 (germline): MNHEY, SVGAGI. V shed 11 bases and J shed 7 bases, with 18 bases lying between them. The CDR3 runs 13 residues. CDR3 coding DNA: TGTGCCGCTGGGCGGGGGCCCATAAATGAGCAGTTCTTC. As protein: CAAGRGPINEQFF.

The chain has TRBV28 and TRBJ2-2; D uncertain. In germline, CDR1 is MDHEN, CDR2 SYDVKM. V lost 2 bases and J 6 bases, leaving 1 base between the germline ends. The CDR3 is 11 amino acids. The CDR3 region is CASSLAGELFF. The CDR3 bases are TGTGCCAGCAGTTTAGCCGGGGAGCTGTTTTTT.

This clonotype was seen many times. The gene calls are TRBV7-2 and TRBJ1-2, with TRBD1 as a possible D gene (5 bases). CDR1 and CDR2 from the germline V gene are SGHTA and FQGNSA. V shed 1 base and J shed 4 bases, with 10 bases lying between them. The CDR3 runs 14 residues. Written as DNA, the CDR3 is TGTGCCAGCAGCTTAGGCGGGGGTTCCTATGGCTACACCTTC. This sequence encodes CASSLGGGSYGYTF.

The chain uses TRBV10-3 and TRBJ2-2; D ambiguous. Trimming removed 7 bases at V and 5 bases at J, with 14 bases between. The germline V gene has CDR1 ENHRY and CDR2 SYGVKD. This CDR3 contains 14 residues. CDR3 DNA: TGTGCCATCACTTCCCCTGAATCAACCGGGGAGCTGTTTTTT. Its protein product is CAITSPESTGELFF.

This clonotype was seen a handful of times. CDR3 coding DNA: TGCAGCCTGGGGGATACGCAGTATTTT. Amino acid sequence: CSLGDTQYF. The J gene is TRBJ2-3, the V gene TRBV29-1; D uncertain. Trimming took off 8 bases at V and 6 bases at J, with 6 bases between the two ends. The CDR3 is 9 amino acids. Germline assignment: CDR1 SQVTM and CDR2 ANQGSEA.

The V and J genes are TRBV5-5 and TRBJ1-4, with 9 bases fitting TRBD1. The V gene's germline CDR1 is SGHKS and CDR2 YYEKEE (reference sequence). CDR3 size: 16 residues. Trimming took 1 base from V and 8 from J; bases not matched to a gene: 9. This CDR3 is CASSLRLGTGIEKLFF. DNA of the CDR3: TGTGCCAGCAGCTTGAGGCTGGGGACAGGGATAGAAAAACTGTTTTTT.

This clonotype was observed a handful of times. This chain links TRBV6-5 with TRBJ2-1; 11 nucleotides match TRBD2. V shed 5 bases, J shed 8 bases, and the junction held 11 bases outside the gene matches. This CDR3 comprises 16 residues. Germline-derived CDR1 and CDR2 are MNHEY and SVGAGI. For the CDR3, the DNA is TGTGCCAGCAGTGTCCGACTAGCGGGACGCTTCGATGAGCAGTTCTTC. It codes for CASSVRLAGRFDEQFF.

V gene TRBV2 combines with J gene TRBJ2-4; D may correspond to TRBD1 or TRBD2 (6 bases each). Trimming cost V 6 bases and J 6 bases, with 18 bases left between them. CDR1 and CDR2 from the germline V gene are SNHLY and FYNNEI. This CDR3 is 15 amino acids long. DNA of the CDR3: TGTGCCAGCAGCGGAGGACACGGGGGCCTAAACATTCAGTACTTC. Its translation: CASSGGHGGLNIQYF.